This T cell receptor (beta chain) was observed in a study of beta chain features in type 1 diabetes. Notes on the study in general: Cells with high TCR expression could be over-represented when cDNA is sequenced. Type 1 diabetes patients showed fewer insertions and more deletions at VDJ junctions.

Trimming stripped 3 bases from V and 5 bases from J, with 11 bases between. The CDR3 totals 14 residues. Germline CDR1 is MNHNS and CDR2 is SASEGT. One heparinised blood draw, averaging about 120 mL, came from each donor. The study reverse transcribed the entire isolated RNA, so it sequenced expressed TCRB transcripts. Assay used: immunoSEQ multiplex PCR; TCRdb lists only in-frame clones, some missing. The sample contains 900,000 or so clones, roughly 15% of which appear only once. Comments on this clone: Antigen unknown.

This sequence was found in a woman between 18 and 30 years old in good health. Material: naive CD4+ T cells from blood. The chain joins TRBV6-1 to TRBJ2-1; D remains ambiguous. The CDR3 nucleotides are TGTGCCAGCAGTGAGCTTGTTTTAAACAATGAGCAGTTCTTC. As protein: CASSELVLNNEQFF.